This TCR beta chain came from a study of blood T cells in healthy people across ages. Study results and caveats: Percentage of naive T cells showed a strong correlation with TCR beta diversity.

The J segment lost 13 bases and the V segment lost 0 bases, leaving 2 bases of the junction unmatched. This CDR3 is 11 amino acids long. From germline, CDR1 is DFQATT and CDR2 SNEGSKA (reference sequence). This clonotype appeared a few times. Its antigen is unidentified. Then a second PCR, running about 6 to 11 cycles, was carried out with a sample-barcoded 5' primer and a J-beta primer mix. Every cDNA molecule bore a tag from a template-switch adaptor containing 12 random nucleotides. Using its own MiXCR run on the 5' RACE reads, TCRdb lists one record per CDR3 protein. The sample shows 700,000 to 1,000,000 distinct CDR3 sequences, roughly 44% of them seen only once.

The V and J genes are TRBV20-1 and TRBJ2-1, with 8 bases that match TRBD2. The sequenced sample consisted of blood. This sequence originates from a man in his sixties in good health. CDR3 residues: CSAREAGVQFF. The DNA for the CDR3 is TGCAGTGCTAGAGAAGCGGGAGTACAGTTCTTC.